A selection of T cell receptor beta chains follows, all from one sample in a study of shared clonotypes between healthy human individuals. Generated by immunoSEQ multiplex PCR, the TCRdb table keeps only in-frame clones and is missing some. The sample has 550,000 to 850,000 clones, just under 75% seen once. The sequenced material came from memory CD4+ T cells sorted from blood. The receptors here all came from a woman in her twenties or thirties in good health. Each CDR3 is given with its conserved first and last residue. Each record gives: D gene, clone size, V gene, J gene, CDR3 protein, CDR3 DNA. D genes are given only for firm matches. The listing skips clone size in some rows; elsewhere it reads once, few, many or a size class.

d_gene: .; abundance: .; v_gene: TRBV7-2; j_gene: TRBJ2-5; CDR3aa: CASSLVSLLQETQYF; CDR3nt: TGTGCCAGCAGCTTAGTGTCCTTGCTACAAGAGACCCAGTACTTC
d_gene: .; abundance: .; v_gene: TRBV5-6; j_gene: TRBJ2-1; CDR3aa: CASSSQGGNEQFF; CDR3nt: TGTGCCAGCAGTTCTCAGGGGGGTAATGAGCAGTTCTTC
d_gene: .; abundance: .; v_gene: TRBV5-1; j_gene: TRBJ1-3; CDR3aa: CASSFDGFSGNTIYF; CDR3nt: TGCGCCAGCAGCTTCGACGGATTCTCTGGAAACACCATATATTTT
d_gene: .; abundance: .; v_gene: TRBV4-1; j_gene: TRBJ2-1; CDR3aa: CASSLRGTSEQFF; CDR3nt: TGCGCCAGCAGCCTACGAGGGACCAGTGAGCAGTTCTTC
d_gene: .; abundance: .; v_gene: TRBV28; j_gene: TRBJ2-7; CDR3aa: CASRSTSTYEQYF; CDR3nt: TGTGCCAGCCGTTCGACTAGTACCTACGAGCAGTACTTC
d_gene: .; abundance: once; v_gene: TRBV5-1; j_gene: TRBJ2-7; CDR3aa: CASSLGDASYEQYF; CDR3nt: TGCGCCAGCAGCTTGGGGGACGCTTCCTACGAGCAGTACTTC
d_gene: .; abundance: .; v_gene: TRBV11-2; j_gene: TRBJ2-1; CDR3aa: CASSFGLYNEQFF; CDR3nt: TGTGCCAGCAGCTTTGGACTCTACAATGAGCAGTTCTTC
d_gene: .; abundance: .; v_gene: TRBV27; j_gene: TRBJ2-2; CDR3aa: CASSLPPGELFF; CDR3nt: TGTGCCAGCAGCCTACCTCCCGGGGAGCTGTTTTTT
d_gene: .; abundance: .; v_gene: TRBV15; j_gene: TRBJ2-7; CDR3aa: CATSREGYEQYF; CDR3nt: TGTGCCACCAGCAGAGAGGGCTACGAGCAGTACTTC
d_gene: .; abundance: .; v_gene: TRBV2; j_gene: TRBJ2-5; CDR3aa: CASRMGQETQYF; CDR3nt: TGTGCCAGCAGAATGGGTCAGGAGACCCAGTACTTC
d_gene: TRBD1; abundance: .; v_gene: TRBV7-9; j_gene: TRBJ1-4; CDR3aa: CASSPGQGTNEKLFF; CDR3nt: TGTGCCAGCAGCCCTGGACAGGGAACTAATGAAAAACTGTTTTTT
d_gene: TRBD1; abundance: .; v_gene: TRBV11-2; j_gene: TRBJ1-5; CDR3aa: CASSLDQAGGGQPQHF; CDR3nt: TGTGCCAGCAGCTTAGATCAGGCAGGGGGTGGACAGCCCCAGCATTTT
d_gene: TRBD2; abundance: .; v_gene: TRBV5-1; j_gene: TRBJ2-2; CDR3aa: CASTSLRASGSAGTGELFF; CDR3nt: TGCGCCAGCACCTCCCTCCGGGCTAGCGGGAGCGCGGGCACCGGGGAGCTGTTTTTT
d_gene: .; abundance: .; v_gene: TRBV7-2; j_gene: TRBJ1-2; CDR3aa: CASSLAYFSYGYTF; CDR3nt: TGTGCCAGCAGCTTAGCGTACTTTAGCTATGGCTACACCTTC
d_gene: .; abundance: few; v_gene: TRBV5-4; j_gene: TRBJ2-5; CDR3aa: CASSLSVQETQYF; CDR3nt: TGTGCCAGCAGCTTGTCCGTCCAAGAGACCCAGTACTTC
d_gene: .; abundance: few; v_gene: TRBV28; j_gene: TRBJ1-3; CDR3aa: CASSPGPRGNTIYF; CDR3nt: TGTGCCAGCAGTCCGGGACCTCGAGGAAACACCATATATTTT
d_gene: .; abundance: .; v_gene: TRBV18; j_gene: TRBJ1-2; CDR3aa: CASSSENSYGYTF; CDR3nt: TGTGCCAGCTCAAGCGAAAACAGCTATGGCTACACCTTC
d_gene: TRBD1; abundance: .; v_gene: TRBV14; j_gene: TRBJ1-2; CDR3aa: CASSPRDRGEYGYTF; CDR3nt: TGTGCCAGCAGCCCCAGAGACAGGGGCGAGTATGGCTACACCTTC
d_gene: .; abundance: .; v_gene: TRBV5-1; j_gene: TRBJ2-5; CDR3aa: CASSRGGYQETQYF; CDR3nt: TGCGCCAGCAGCCGGGGTGGGTACCAAGAGACCCAGTACTTC
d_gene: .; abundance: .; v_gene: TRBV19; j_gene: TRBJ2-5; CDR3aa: CASSIGQETQYF; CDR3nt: TGTGCCAGTAGTATAGGCCAAGAGACCCAGTACTTC
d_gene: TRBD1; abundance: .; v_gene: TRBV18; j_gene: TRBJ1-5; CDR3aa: CASSPGQGKNQPQHF; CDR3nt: TGTGCCAGCTCACCGGGACAGGGGAAAAATCAGCCCCAGCATTTT
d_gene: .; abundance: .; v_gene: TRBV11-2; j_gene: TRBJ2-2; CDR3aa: CASSWAGLEAGELFF; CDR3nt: TGTGCCAGCAGCTGGGCGGGGCTGGAGGCCGGGGAGCTGTTTTTT
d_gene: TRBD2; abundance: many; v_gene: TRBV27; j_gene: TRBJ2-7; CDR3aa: CASSSSGLAGNFYEQYF; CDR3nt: TGTGCCAGCAGTTCCTCGGGCCTAGCGGGAAACTTCTACGAGCAGTACTTC
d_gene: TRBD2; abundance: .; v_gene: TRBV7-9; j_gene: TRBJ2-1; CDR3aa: CASSLGLAGVSSYNEQFF; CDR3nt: TGTGCCAGCAGCTTGGGGCTAGCGGGTGTTAGCTCCTACAATGAGCAGTTCTTC
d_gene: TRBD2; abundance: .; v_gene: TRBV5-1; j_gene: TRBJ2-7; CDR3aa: CASSLAGTSRYEQYF; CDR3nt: TGCGCCAGCAGCTTGGCCGGGACTAGTCGGTACGAGCAGTACTTC
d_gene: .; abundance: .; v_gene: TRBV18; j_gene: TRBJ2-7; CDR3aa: CASSSDSLAEQYF; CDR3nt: TGTGCCAGCTCGAGTGACAGTTTGGCCGAGCAGTACTTC
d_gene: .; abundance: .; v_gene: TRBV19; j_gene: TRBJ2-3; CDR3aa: CASIDRFGTDTQYF; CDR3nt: TGTGCCAGTATTGACAGGTTTGGGACAGATACGCAGTATTTT
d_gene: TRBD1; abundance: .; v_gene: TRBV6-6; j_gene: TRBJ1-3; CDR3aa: CASSPPTGTGNTIYF; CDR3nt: TGTGCCAGCAGCCCCCCGACAGGGACTGGAAACACCATATATTTT
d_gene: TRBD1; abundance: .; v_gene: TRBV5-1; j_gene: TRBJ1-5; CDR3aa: CASSPGTGAQPQHF; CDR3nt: TGCGCCAGCAGCCCGGGGACAGGGGCTCAGCCCCAGCATTTT
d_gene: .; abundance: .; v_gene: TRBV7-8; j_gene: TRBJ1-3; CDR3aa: CASSLDGTISGNTIYF; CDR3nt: TGTGCCAGCAGCTTAGATGGGACAATCTCTGGAAACACCATATATTTT
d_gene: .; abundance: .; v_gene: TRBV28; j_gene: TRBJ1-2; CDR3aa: CASESSRDGYTF; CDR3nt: TGTGCCAGCGAGTCCAGTCGGGATGGCTACACCTTC
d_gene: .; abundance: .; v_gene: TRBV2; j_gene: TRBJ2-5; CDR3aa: CASSAGETQYF; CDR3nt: TGTGCCAGCAGCGCCGGAGAGACCCAGTACTTC
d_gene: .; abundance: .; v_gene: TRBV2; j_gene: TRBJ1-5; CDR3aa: CASSGRGQPQHF; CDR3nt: TGTGCCAGCAGTGGCAGGGGTCAGCCCCAGCATTTT